This T cell receptor (beta chain) comes out of a study of shared clonotypes between healthy human individuals. Study information: CD4 naive and memory got three plates each, CD8 naive two, CD8 memory one.

Naive CD8 populations comprised CD45RO-negative cells positively selected for CCR7, excluding terminally differentiated effector memory CD45RA+ cells. CDR3 length equals 16 residues. The V and J ends lost 0 bases and 2 bases respectively, with 14 bases between them. This clone is a singleton in its sample. Each subset's genomic DNA was split evenly across several immunoSEQ plates. Sequenced by immunoSEQ multiplex PCR; TCRdb stores in-frame clones only, minus some. Of around 2.1 million clones listed, 93% were seen once; the top ten hold under 2%. This TCR came from a young man in good health. Some clones in this sample may be carry-over from other donors' samples. The chain recombines TRBV23-1 with TRBJ2-7; no clear D gene. TRBV23-1 is filed as an ORF, its function uncertain. Sequencing was carried out using naive CD8+ T cells from PBMCs. The CDR3 nucleotides read TGCGCCAGCAGTCAATCTCCACAGATTAACCCCTACGAGCAGTACTTC. This translates into CASSQSPQINPYEQYF.